One sample yielded the 24 T cell receptor beta chains listed below, sequenced in a study of cytomegalovirus exposure and HLA in healthy donors. Researchers ran the PCR with 60 Vbeta and 13 Jbeta primers. Repertoires were generated with immunoSEQ multiplex PCR, while TCRdb's copy carries only in-frame clones and drops some. Counted here are 100,000 to 150,000 clones, approximately 78% occurring once; the ten biggest clones make up under 6%. Material: PBMCs. These receptors all come from a woman aged 40 to 49 in good health and CMV-seropositive.

This chain links TRBV11-2 with TRBJ1-1, with D possibly matching TRBD1 (6 bases). V dropped 2 bases and J dropped 0 bases, with 10 bases sitting between them. Germline-derived CDR1 and CDR2 are SGHAT and FQNNGV. The CDR3 is 15 residues long. CDR3 loop: CASSLYGQMNTEAFF. The CDR3 DNA reads as TGTGCCAGCAGCTTATACGGACAGATGAACACTGAAGCTTTCTTT.

The J gene is TRBJ2-7, the V gene TRBV5-1; D is unclear. Trimming removed 0 bases at V and 0 bases at J, with 13 bases between. The germline CDR1 and CDR2 sequences are SGHRS and YFSETQ. CDR3 length equals 16 residues. CDR3 amino acids: CASSLEGLGSSYEQYF. CDR3 DNA: TGCGCCAGCAGCTTGGAAGGTCTGGGCAGCTCCTACGAGCAGTACTTC.

Written as DNA, the CDR3 is TGTGCCAGCAGCAGGGTGGGCAGGGGGTTACTCTCCTACAATGAGCAGTTCTTC. Encoded protein: CASSRVGRGLLSYNEQFF. V gene TRBV7-3 combines with J gene TRBJ2-1; 7 positions agree with TRBD1. Trimming at V came to 5 bases and at J to 0 bases, leaving 13 bases not matched to a gene. CDR1 is SGHTA and CDR2 is FQGTGA in the germline V gene. The CDR3 is 18 residues long.

This sequence joins TRBV19 and TRBJ2-7; 11 bases map to TRBD1. The V gene's germline CDR1 is LNHDA and CDR2 SQIVND (reference sequence). The CDR3 covers 14 residues. The junction had 1 base not matched to a gene; V was cut back by 3 bases and J by 3 bases. Written as DNA, the CDR3 is TGTGCCAGTAGTATGGGACAGGGGGTCTACGAGCAGTACTTC. Translating it yields CASSMGQGVYEQYF.

The J gene is TRBJ2-5, the V gene TRBV7-8, with D possibly TRBD2 on 6 matching bases. There are 17 residues in the CDR3. Looked up from germline, CDR1 is SGHVS and CDR2 is FQNEAQ. V was shortened by 4 bases and J by 1 base, with 19 bases between the two germline ends. The CDR3 sequence is CASSSLSGTPSQETQYF. DNA for the CDR3: TGTGCCAGCAGCTCCCTTTCCGGGACTCCCAGCCAAGAGACCCAGTACTTC. Full variable domain (remainder filled in from reference TRBV7-8 and TRBJ2-5): GAGVSQSPRYKVAKRGQDVALRCDPISGHVSLFWYQQALGQGPEFLTYFQNEAQLDKSGLPSDRFFAERPEGSVSTLKIQRTQQEDSAVYLCASSSLSGTPSQETQYFGPGTRLLVL.

This rearrangement joins TRBV9 to TRBJ2-1; TRBD2 is a possible D gene (5 bases). Germline CDR1 is SGDLS and CDR2 is YYNGEE. V was shortened by 2 bases and J by 2 bases, with 23 bases between the two germline ends. The CDR3 loop spans 19 amino acids. This chain's CDR3 is CASSVSTVFPDSTYNEQFF. In DNA, the CDR3 is TGTGCCAGCAGCGTGTCGACCGTTTTTCCGGACTCTACCTACAATGAGCAGTTCTTC.

The V gene is TRBV5-1, the J gene TRBJ2-5; TRBD1 matches at 9 bases. V lost 0 bases to trimming and J lost 5 bases; unmatched junction nucleotides: 2. Germline values: CDR1 SGHRS, CDR2 YFSETQ. The CDR3 contains 14 residues. DNA for the CDR3: TGCGCCAGCAGCTTGGGACAGGGGGTCGAGACCCAGTACTTC. Translated: CASSLGQGVETQYF. The full variable domain, completed using reference TRBV5-1 and TRBJ2-5, is KAGVTQTPRYLIKTRGQQVTLSCSPISGHRSVSWYQQTPGQGLQFLFEYFSETQRNKGNFPGRFSGRQFSNSRSEMNVSTLELGDSALYLCASSLGQGVETQYFGPGTRLLVL.

V and J are TRBV27 and TRBJ2-3, with 9 bases identical to TRBD2. V was clipped by 2 bases and J by 0 bases; unmatched bases: 3. Germline V lookup: CDR1 MNHEY, CDR2 SMNVEV (reference sequence). The CDR3 extends over 16 amino acids. The CDR3 DNA reads as TGTGCCAGCAGTTTAGGGCTAGCGGGGAGCACAGATACGCAGTATTTT. Protein product: CASSLGLAGSTDTQYF.

The sample holds one count of this clone. The CDR3 DNA follows: TGTGCTAGTGGCCGGACTAGCGGGGTCTCCGAGCAGTACTTC. Its translation is CASGRTSGVSEQYF. The V call is TRBV12-5, the J call TRBJ2-7; TRBD2 matches 12 bases. The germline gives CDR1 LGHNT, CDR2 FRNRAP. V shed 6 bases, J shed 6 bases, and the junction held 6 bases outside the gene matches. The CDR3 is 14 amino acids. The entire variable domain, with the rest obtained from reference TRBV12-5 and TRBJ2-7, is as follows: DARVTQTPRHKVTEMGQEVTMRCQPILGHNTVFWYRQTMMQGLELLAYFRNRAPLDDSGMPKDRFSAEMPDATLATLKIQPSEPRDSAVYFCASGRTSGVSEQYFGPGTRLTVT.

A few counts support this clone. The genes are TRBV6-5 and TRBJ1-6; possibly TRBD1 for D (6 bases). Germline V gene data show CDR1 as MNHEY and CDR2 as SVGAGI. The V end was cut by 6 bases, the J end by 9 bases, with 15 bases between. This CDR3 has 14 residues. CDR3 region: CASSRGAKFSPLHF. The CDR3, as DNA: TGTGCCAGCAGCCGGGGGGCAAAATTTTCACCCCTCCACTTT.

This clone was recorded a few times. This chain uses TRBV6-6 with TRBJ1-6; a weak D match, TRBD1 (5 bases). The ends were cut back, 10 bases at V and 0 bases at J, with 16 bases in the middle. Germline loops: CDR1 MNHNY, CDR2 SVGAGI (reference sequence). The CDR3 is 16 amino acids. This CDR3 reads CAIRRRVSSYNSPLHF. CDR3 DNA: TGTGCCATCAGACGCAGGGTAAGCTCCTATAATTCACCCCTCCACTTT.

The chain has TRBV6-1 and TRBJ1-1, with D uncertain. This CDR3 region has 14 residues. Germline V lookup: CDR1 MNHNS, CDR2 SASEGT. Trimming shortened V by 2 bases and J by 7 bases, and 14 bases separated the two germline ends. The DNA for the CDR3 is TGTGCCAGCAGTGAATTGGTGGAGGCGATTGAAGCTTTCTTT. It specifies CASSELVEAIEAFF.

V and J are TRBV14 and TRBJ2-3, with D possibly being TRBD1 (6 bases). The V and J ends lost 0 bases and 4 bases respectively, with 17 bases between them. The germline V gene encodes CDR1 SGHDN and CDR2 FVKESK. This CDR3 region has 17 residues. The CDR3 DNA reads as TGTGCCAGCAGCCAAGATGTGGTCAGGGGATGGGCAGATACGCAGTATTTT. Translated: CASSQDVVRGWADTQYF.

V usage is TRBV29-1 and J usage is TRBJ2-2; 8 bases line up with TRBD2. The CDR3 spans 12 residues. Trimming took 3 bases from V and 6 from J; bases not matched to a gene: 0. Germline V gene lookup returns CDR1 SQVTM and CDR2 ANQGSEA. CDR3 residues: CSVDGGAGELFF. The CDR3, as DNA: TGCAGCGTTGACGGGGGGGCCGGGGAGCTGTTTTTT.

The CDR3 DNA reads TGTGCCAGCAGTTACCGGAGGTGGACCGGGGAGCTGTTTTTT. Translation: CASSYRRWTGELFF. This chain connects TRBV6-7 to TRBJ2-2, with a weak D call TRBD2 (5 bases). TRBV6-7 is sorted into the ORF group, with uncertain function. V lost 2 bases and J lost 5, with 9 bases in between. This CDR3 comprises 14 residues.

This clone occurred once. The CDR3 nucleotides read TGTGCCAGTAAGACTAGCGGGAGTTACACAGATACGCAGTATTTT. Translating gives CASKTSGSYTDTQYF. V usage is TRBV19 and J usage is TRBJ2-3; 12 nucleotides align to TRBD2. Trimming removed 7 bases from V and 2 bases from J; junction bases left unmatched: 4. The CDR3 is 15 amino acids. Per germline, CDR1 LNHDA and CDR2 SQIVND (reference sequence).

The chain employs TRBV11-3 and TRBJ2-2, with TRBD1 matching 7 bases. CDR3 size: 18 residues. Germline values: CDR1 SGHNT, CDR2 YENEEA. The V gene end was trimmed by 5 bases and the J gene end by 4 bases; junction bases not matched to a gene: 16. The CDR3 protein is CASSPLPAGTDITGELFF. The DNA of the CDR3 is TGTGCCAGCAGCCCCTTACCGGCTGGGACAGACATCACCGGGGAGCTGTTTTTT.

The chain uses TRBV5-6 and TRBJ2-5, with a possible D match to TRBD1 (5 bases). With the DNA end fitting TRBJ2-7 better, the J assignment may be wrong. The germline CDR1 and CDR2 sequences are SGHDT and YYEEEE. CDR3 length: 12 residues. The CDR3 region has the DNA TGTGCCAGCACCCTTCAGGGCTACGAGCAGTACTTC. Protein sequence: CASTLQGYEQYF.

The chain links TRBV10-3 to TRBJ2-3; 7 bases align to TRBD1. The trim removed 10 bases at V and 0 bases at J, leaving 7 bases unmatched. The CDR3 extends over 14 amino acids. The germline V gene has CDR1 ENHRY and CDR2 SYGVKD. CDR3 region: CATLGQESTDTQYF. The CDR3, as DNA: TGTGCCACCTTAGGACAGGAGAGCACAGATACGCAGTATTTT.

The chain is built from TRBV14 and TRBJ1-2, with 7 bases matching TRBD1. V was clipped by 6 bases and J by 8 bases; unmatched bases: 9. The CDR3 loop spans 13 amino acids. The germline V gene encodes CDR1 SGHDN and CDR2 FVKESK. CDR3 bases: TGTGCCAGCAGTCCAGACAGGGCCGGCGGCTACACCTTC. Translating it yields CASSPDRAGGYTF.

Only one count was recorded for this clone. The V call is TRBV27, the J call TRBJ2-7, with 8 bases aligning to TRBD2. Germline trimming cut 4 bases from V and 0 bases from J; bases unmatched to any gene: 5. The CDR3 is 15 amino acids. Germline V lookup: CDR1 MNHEY, CDR2 SMNVEV (reference sequence). This CDR3 is CASSSPGTSSYEQYF. CDR3 sequence (DNA): TGTGCCAGCAGTTCCCCCGGGACTAGCTCCTACGAGCAGTACTTC.

CDR3 nucleotides: TGTGCCAGCAGTTTAAGCGGGAGGGCGTTGTACGAGCAGTACTTC. This encodes CASSLSGRALYEQYF. The chain uses TRBV28 and TRBJ2-7, with 10 bases that match TRBD2. J gave up 4 bases and V 2 bases, and 5 bases lay outside the gene matches. CDR3 length equals 15 residues. Germline CDR1 reads MDHEN; CDR2 reads SYDVKM.

This rearrangement joins TRBV19 to TRBJ2-7; TRBD1 might be the D (6 bases). CDR1 is LNHDA and CDR2 is SQIVND in the germline V gene (reference sequence). The V end lost 3 bases, the J end lost 7 bases, and 13 bases lay between the germline ends. The CDR3 has 13 residues. This CDR3 reads CASSMVQGNEQYF. The CDR3, as DNA: TGTGCCAGTAGTATGGTACAGGGCAATGAGCAGTACTTC.

The chain is built from TRBV30 and TRBJ1-2, with D possibly matching TRBD1 (5 bases). CDR1 is GTSNPN, CDR2 SVGIG, per germline (reference sequence). This CDR3 region has 12 residues. The V and J ends lost 4 bases and 8 bases respectively, with 14 bases between them. CDR3 in DNA: TGTGCCTGGACAGCGGGGGTTCAGGGCTACACCTTC. It is translated as CAWTAGVQGYTF.